This T cell receptor beta chain was captured in a study of cytomegalovirus exposure and HLA in healthy donors. Concerning this clone: What it recognizes is unknown.

PCR amplification relied on 60 Vbeta primers (plus 13 Jbeta primers). Method: immunoSEQ multiplex PCR; TCRdb's copy keeps in-frame clones and lacks some. The sample carries roughly 160,000 clones, roughly 80% recorded once. Study results and caveats: In vitro experiments confirmed that three CMV-associated chains were specific for CMV antigens. Listed as cytomegalovirus-associated were 150 to 200 TCR beta chains.

Germline loops: CDR1 MNHNY, CDR2 SVGAGI (reference sequence). V shed 7 bases and J 7 bases; nucleotides not matched to a gene: 11. CDR3 length: 15 residues. Sequencing input: PBMCs. The chain couples TRBV6-6 to TRBJ2-7, with 12 bases fitting TRBD1. The TCR comes from a male donor in good health and CMV-seronegative. The CDR3 DNA sequence: TGTGCCAGCACCCCGATGGGACAGGGGGCGGGGGAGCAGTACTTC. This codes for CASTPMGQGAGEQYF.